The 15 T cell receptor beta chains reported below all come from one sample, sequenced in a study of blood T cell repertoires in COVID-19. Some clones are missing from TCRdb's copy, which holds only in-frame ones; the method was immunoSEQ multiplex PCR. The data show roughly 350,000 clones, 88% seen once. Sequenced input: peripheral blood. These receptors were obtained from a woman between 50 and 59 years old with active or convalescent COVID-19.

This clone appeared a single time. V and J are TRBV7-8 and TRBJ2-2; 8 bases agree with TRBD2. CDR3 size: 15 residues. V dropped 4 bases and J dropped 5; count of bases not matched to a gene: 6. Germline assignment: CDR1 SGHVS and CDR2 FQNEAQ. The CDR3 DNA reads TGTGCCAGCAGCTCAGCGGGAGCGGTGACCGGGGAGCTGTTTTTT. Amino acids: CASSSAGAVTGELFF. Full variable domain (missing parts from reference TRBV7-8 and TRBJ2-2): GAGVSQSPRYKVAKRGQDVALRCDPISGHVSLFWYQQALGQGPEFLTYFQNEAQLDKSGLPSDRFFAERPEGSVSTLKIQRTQQEDSAVYLCASSSAGAVTGELFFGEGSRLTVL.

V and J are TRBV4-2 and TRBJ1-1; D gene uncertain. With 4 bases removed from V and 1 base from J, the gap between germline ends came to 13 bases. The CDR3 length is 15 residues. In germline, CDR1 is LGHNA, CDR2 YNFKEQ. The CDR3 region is CASSRRPRENTEAFF. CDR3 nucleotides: TGTGCCAGCAGCCGACGTCCCCGGGAGAACACTGAAGCTTTCTTT.

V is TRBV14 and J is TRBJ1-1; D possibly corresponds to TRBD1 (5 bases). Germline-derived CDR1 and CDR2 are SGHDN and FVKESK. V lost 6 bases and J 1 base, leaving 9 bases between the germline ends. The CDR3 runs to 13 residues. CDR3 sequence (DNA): TGTGCCAGCAGGTCTCAGGGGAACACTGAAGCTTTCTTT. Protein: CASRSQGNTEAFF.

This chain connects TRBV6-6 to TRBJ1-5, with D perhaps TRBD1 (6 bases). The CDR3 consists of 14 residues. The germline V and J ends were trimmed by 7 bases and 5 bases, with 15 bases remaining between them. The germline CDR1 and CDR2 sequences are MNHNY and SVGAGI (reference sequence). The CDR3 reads CASNTGLSYQPQHF. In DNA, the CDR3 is TGTGCCAGCAACACAGGGCTAAGTTATCAGCCCCAGCATTTT.

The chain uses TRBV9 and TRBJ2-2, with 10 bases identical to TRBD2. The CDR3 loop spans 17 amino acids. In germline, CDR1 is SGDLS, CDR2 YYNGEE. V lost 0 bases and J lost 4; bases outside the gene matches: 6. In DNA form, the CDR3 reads TGTGCCAGCAGCGTAGGAGGTAGCGGGAGGAGCACCGGGGAGCTGTTTTTT. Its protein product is CASSVGGSGRSTGELFF.

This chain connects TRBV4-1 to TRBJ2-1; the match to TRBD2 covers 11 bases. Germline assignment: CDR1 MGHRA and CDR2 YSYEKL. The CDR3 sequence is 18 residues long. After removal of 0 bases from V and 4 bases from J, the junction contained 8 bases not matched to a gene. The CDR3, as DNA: TGCGCCAGCAGCCAAGATGGGCTAGCGGGAGGCCTGTACAATGAGCAGTTCTTC. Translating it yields CASSQDGLAGGLYNEQFF.

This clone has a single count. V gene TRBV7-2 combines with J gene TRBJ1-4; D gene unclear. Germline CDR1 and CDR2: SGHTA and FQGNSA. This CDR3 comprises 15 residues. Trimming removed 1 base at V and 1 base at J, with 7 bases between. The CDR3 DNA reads TGTGCCAGCAGCTTAGGTCCGGGAACTAATGAAAAACTGTTTTTT. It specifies CASSLGPGTNEKLFF.

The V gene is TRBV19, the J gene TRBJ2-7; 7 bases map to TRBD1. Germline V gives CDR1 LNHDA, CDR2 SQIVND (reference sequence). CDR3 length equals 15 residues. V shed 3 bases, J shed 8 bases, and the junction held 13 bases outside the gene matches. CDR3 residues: CASSMGDRVPTKQYF. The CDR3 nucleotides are TGTGCCAGTAGTATGGGTGACAGGGTTCCTACGAAGCAGTACTTC. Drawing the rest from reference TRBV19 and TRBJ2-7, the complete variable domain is DGGITQSPKYLFRKEGQNVTLSCEQNLNHDAMYWYRQDPGQGLRLIYYSQIVNDFQKGDIAEGYSVSREKKESFPLTVTSAQKNPTAFYLCASSMGDRVPTKQYFGPGTRLTVT.

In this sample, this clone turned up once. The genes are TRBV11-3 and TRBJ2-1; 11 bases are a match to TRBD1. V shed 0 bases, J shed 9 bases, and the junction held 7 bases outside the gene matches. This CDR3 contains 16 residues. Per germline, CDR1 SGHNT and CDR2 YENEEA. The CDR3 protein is CASSLDGTGGSIEQFF. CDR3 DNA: TGTGCCAGCAGCTTAGACGGGACAGGGGGTTCAATTGAGCAGTTCTTC. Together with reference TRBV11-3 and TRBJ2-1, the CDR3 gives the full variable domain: EAGVVQSPRYKIIEKKQPVAFWCNPISGHNTLYWYLQNLGQGPELLIRYENEEAVDDSQLPKDRFSAERLKGVDSTLKIQPAELGDSAVYLCASSLDGTGGSIEQFFGPGTRLTVL.

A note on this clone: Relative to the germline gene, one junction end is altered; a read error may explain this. CDR3 in amino acids: CASSLTESGTGSVF. The CDR3 DNA reads TGCGCCAGCAGCCTGACGGAGTCCGGGACAGGGTCGGTCTTC. The chain joins TRBV5-1 to TRBJ2-7; TRBD1 matches at 9 bases. Germline loops: CDR1 SGHRS, CDR2 YFSETQ. This CDR3 has 14 amino acids.

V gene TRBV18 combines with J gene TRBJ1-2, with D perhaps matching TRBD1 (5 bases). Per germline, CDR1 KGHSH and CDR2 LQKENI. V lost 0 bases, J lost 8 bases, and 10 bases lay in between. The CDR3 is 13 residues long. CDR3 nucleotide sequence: TGTGCCAGCTCACCACCGGCAGGGCGAGGCTACACCTTC. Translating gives CASSPPAGRGYTF.

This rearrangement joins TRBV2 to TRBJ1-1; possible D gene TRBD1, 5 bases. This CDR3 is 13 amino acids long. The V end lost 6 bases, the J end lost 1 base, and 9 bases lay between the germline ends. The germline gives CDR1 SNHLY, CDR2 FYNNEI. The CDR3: CASRLGENTEAFF. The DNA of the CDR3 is TGTGCCAGCAGGTTAGGGGAGAACACTGAAGCTTTCTTT.

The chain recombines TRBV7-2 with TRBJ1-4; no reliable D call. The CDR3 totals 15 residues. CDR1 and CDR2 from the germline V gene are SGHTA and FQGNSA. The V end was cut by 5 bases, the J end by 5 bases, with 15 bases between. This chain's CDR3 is CASSPGLSPNEKLFF. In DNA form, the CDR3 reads TGTGCCAGCAGCCCAGGACTCTCACCCAATGAAAAACTGTTTTTT.

CDR3 DNA sequence: TGCGCCAGCAGCTTGAGCGAGAGCTCCTACAATGAGCAGTTCTTC. Its protein is CASSLSESSYNEQFF. The V call is TRBV5-1, the J call TRBJ2-1; unclear D gene. V lost 1 base to trimming and J lost 0 bases, with 8 bases between them. This CDR3 region has 15 residues. Germline assignment: CDR1 SGHRS and CDR2 YFSETQ.

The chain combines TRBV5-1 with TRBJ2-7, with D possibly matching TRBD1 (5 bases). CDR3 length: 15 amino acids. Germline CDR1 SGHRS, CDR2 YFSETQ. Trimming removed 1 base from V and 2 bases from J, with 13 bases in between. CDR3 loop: CASSLLGGQTYEQYF. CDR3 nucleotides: TGCGCCAGCAGCTTGCTCGGTGGACAAACCTACGAGCAGTACTTC.